What follows are 28 T cell receptor beta chains derived from one specimen sequenced in a study of OX40 agonist ivuxolimab in advanced cancers. Here immunoSEQ multiplex PCR was the method, and the copy in TCRdb shows in-frame clones only, minus some. This table holds about 77,000 clones, more than 70% found once. The sample was CD4+ or CD8+ T cells sorted from blood, taken in a trial of the OX40 agonist ivuxolimab. The receptor source for this set is an adult with an advanced solid tumor such as melanoma, head and neck, liver or kidney cancer.

This clone was counted only a few times. This chain joins TRBV2 and TRBJ1-3; no definite D call. Looked up from germline, CDR1 is SNHLY and CDR2 is FYNNEI. The CDR3 is 13 residues long. The V end lost 4 bases, the J end lost 4 bases, and 8 bases lay between the germline ends. The CDR3 DNA follows: TGTGCCAGCAGTGCTAACAGCGGAAACACCATATATTTT. Translating gives CASSANSGNTIYF. Complete variable domain (other parts from reference TRBV2 and TRBJ1-3): EPEVTQTPSHQVTQMGQEVILRCVPISNHLYFYWYRQILGQKVEFLVSFYNNEISEKSEIFDDQFSVERPDGSNFTLKIRSTKLEDSAMYFCASSANSGNTIYFGEGSWLTVV.

The CDR3 here is CASSLNYGYTF. The CDR3 DNA sequence: TGTGCCAGCAGTCTAAACTATGGCTACACCTTC. The rearrangement links TRBV6-6 to TRBJ1-2; D gene uncertain. The CDR3 extends over 11 amino acids. V shed 5 bases and J shed 2 bases, with 3 bases lying between them. CDR1 and CDR2 from the germline V gene are MNHNY and SVGAGI (reference sequence).

This clone was seen only once. V and J are TRBV5-1 and TRBJ1-2; D remains unclear. Germline CDR1 reads SGHRS; CDR2 reads YFSETQ. The CDR3 length is 13 residues. The ends were cut back, 0 bases at V and 8 bases at J, with 11 bases in the middle. CDR3: CASSLASEGGYTF. The CDR3 coding sequence is TGCGCCAGCAGCTTGGCGTCAGAGGGAGGCTACACCTTC. The full variable domain, completed using reference TRBV5-1 and TRBJ1-2, is KAGVTQTPRYLIKTRGQQVTLSCSPISGHRSVSWYQQTPGQGLQFLFEYFSETQRNKGNFPGRFSGRQFSNSRSEMNVSTLELGDSALYLCASSLASEGGYTFGSGTRLTVV.

The CDR3 sequence is CASSLASREQFF. CDR3 in DNA: TGTGCCAGCAGCTTAGCCTCCAGAGAGCAGTTCTTC. The J gene is TRBJ2-1, the V gene TRBV7-8, with D unresolved. V lost 0 bases and J 10 bases, leaving 7 bases between the germline ends. This CDR3 spans 12 amino acids. The V gene's germline CDR1 is SGHVS and CDR2 FQNEAQ.

This clone was counted once. V is TRBV7-9 and J is TRBJ2-1, with 7 nucleotides matching TRBD1. This CDR3 has 17 residues. Germline lookup yields CDR1 SEHNR and CDR2 FQNEAQ (reference sequence). V shed 5 bases and J 7 bases; nucleotides not matched to a gene: 17. The chain's CDR3 is CASSENRRTGLGNEQFF. The CDR3 DNA reads TGTGCCAGCAGCGAAAACCGACGGACAGGCTTGGGAAATGAGCAGTTCTTC. The entire variable domain, with the rest obtained from reference TRBV7-9 and TRBJ2-1, is as follows: DTGVSQNPRHKITKRGQNVTFRCDPISEHNRLYWYRQTLGQGPEFLTYFQNEAQLEKSRLLSDRFSAERPKGSFSTLEIQRTEQGDSAMYLCASSENRRTGLGNEQFFGPGTRLTVL.

The chain links TRBV30 to TRBJ1-2; 8 bases line up with TRBD1. The CDR3 is 17 residues long. Trimming at V came to 2 bases and at J to 0 bases, leaving 11 bases not matched to a gene. Looked up from germline, CDR1 is GTSNPN and CDR2 is SVGIG (reference sequence). Here the CDR3 reads CAWSPRTGLSPNYGYTF. CDR3 nucleotides: TGTGCCTGGAGTCCAAGGACAGGGCTCTCCCCTAACTATGGCTACACCTTC. The full variable domain, completed using reference TRBV30 and TRBJ1-2, is SQTIHQWPATLVQPVGSPLSLECTVEGTSNPNLYWYRQAAGRGLQLLFYSVGIGQISSEVPQNLSASRPQDRQFILSSKKLLLSDSGFYLCAWSPRTGLSPNYGYTFGSGTRLTVV.

This clone has just one count. The V gene is TRBV15, the J gene TRBJ2-5; D may be TRBD2 (6 bases). The J call may be wrong; the DNA end is better matched by TRBJ2-7. Germline values: CDR1 LNHNV, CDR2 YYDKDF (reference sequence). This CDR3 has 15 amino acids. This CDR3 reads CATSRGLANRDEQYF. The CDR3 DNA follows: TGTGCCACCAGCAGGGGCCTAGCGAATAGGGACGAGCAGTACTTC.

CDR3 DNA sequence: TGTGCCTGGAAAAGGGGAGGACAGGCCTTCTACAATGAGCAGTTCTTC. Residues: CAWKRGGQAFYNEQFF. J is TRBJ2-1 and V is TRBV30, with D perhaps matching TRBD1 (7 bases). The germline V gene has CDR1 GTSNPN and CDR2 SVGIG (reference sequence). V was pared by 4 bases and J by 3 bases, with 19 bases between. CDR3 length: 16 amino acids.

This clone was counted only a few times. The chain is built from TRBV7-3 and TRBJ2-7, with 8 bases identical to TRBD1. The CDR3 runs 13 residues. From germline, CDR1 is SGHTA and CDR2 FQGTGA. With V trimmed by 3 bases and J by 3 bases, 1 base remained unmatched. CDR3 protein: CASSFGQGYEQYF. CDR3 nucleotide sequence: TGTGCCAGCAGCTTCGGACAGGGCTACGAGCAGTACTTC.

This chain joins TRBV6-6 and TRBJ2-1; maybe TRBD1 (6 bases). Germline V gene lookup returns CDR1 MNHNY and CDR2 SVGAGI (reference sequence). V was cut by 8 bases and J by 5 bases, with 16 bases left in between. This CDR3 comprises 14 residues. The CDR3 region is CASALRGSNNEQFF. In DNA form, the CDR3 reads TGTGCCAGCGCTCTAAGGGGGTCGAACAATGAGCAGTTCTTC.

The CDR3 DNA reads as TGTGCCAGCAGTACCACTAGCGGGAGGGCCAATGAGCAGTTCTTC. Residues: CASSTTSGRANEQFF. The V and J genes are TRBV25-1 and TRBJ2-1; the match to TRBD2 covers 13 bases. The CDR3 covers 15 residues. CDR1 is MGHDK and CDR2 is SYGVNS in the germline V gene. Germline trimming cut 5 bases from V and 6 bases from J; bases unmatched to any gene: 4.

The chain recombines TRBV15 with TRBJ2-1, with D hard to call. The CDR3 consists of 14 residues. With 1 base removed from V and 5 bases from J, the gap between germline ends came to 9 bases. The V gene's germline CDR1 is LNHNV and CDR2 YYDKDF (reference sequence). The CDR3 DNA sequence: TGTGCCACCAGCAGAGTCCCTAGGAACAATGAGCAGTTCTTC. Residues: CATSRVPRNNEQFF.

The chain links TRBV5-4 to TRBJ1-1, with TRBD1 as a possible D gene (6 bases). Trimming removed 0 bases at V and 5 bases at J, with 11 bases between. From germline, CDR1 is SGHNT and CDR2 YYREEE (reference sequence). CDR3 size: 14 residues. The CDR3 here is CASSLEAGVTEAFF. The CDR3 region has the DNA TGTGCCAGCAGCTTGGAGGCAGGGGTTACTGAAGCTTTCTTT.

This clone was seen once. The V gene is TRBV7-2, the J gene TRBJ2-7; D assignment may be TRBD1 or TRBD2 (6 bases each). The CDR3 loop spans 15 amino acids. Trimming took 3 bases from V and 3 from J, leaving 15 bases between them. Germline CDR1 reads SGHTA; CDR2 reads FQGNSA. In DNA, the CDR3 is TGTGCCAGCAGCTTCCGCCCGGGGGCTAACTACGAGCAGTACTTC. The encoded protein is CASSFRPGANYEQYF.

The chain is built from TRBV18 and TRBJ2-5; D gene ambiguous. The DNA matches TRBJ2-7 better at its end, which makes the J call doubtful. Germline assignment: CDR1 KGHSH and CDR2 LQKENI. CDR3 length equals 12 residues. The CDR3 DNA follows: TGTGCCAGCTCACCACAGGGTGACGAGCAGTACTTC. Protein: CASSPQGDEQYF.

The CDR3 DNA follows: TGTGCCAGCAGCTTGCGGCAGGGGATTCAAAATGAGCAGTTCTTC. Its translation: CASSLRQGIQNEQFF. The V and J genes are TRBV5-4 and TRBJ2-1, with a possible D match to TRBD1 (6 bases). Germline V CDR1 and CDR2: SGHNT, YYREEE (reference sequence). This CDR3 has 15 residues. V shed 1 base and J shed 7 bases, with 15 bases lying between them. Based on the CDR3 plus reference TRBV5-4 and TRBJ2-1, the full variable domain is ETGVTQSPTHLIKTRGQQVTLRCSSQSGHNTVSWYQQALGQGPQFIFQYYREEENGRGNFPPRFSGLQFPNYSSELNVNALELDDSALYLCASSLRQGIQNEQFFGPGTRLTVL.

The J gene is TRBJ2-3, the V gene TRBV7-8; 10 bases are shared with TRBD2. The germline V gene encodes CDR1 SGHVS and CDR2 FQNEAQ. The CDR3 is 15 residues long. The J segment lost 6 bases and the V segment lost 1 base, leaving 4 bases of the junction unmatched. The CDR3 reads CASSLGTSGEDTQYF. The CDR3 region has the DNA TGTGCCAGCAGCTTAGGGACTAGCGGTGAGGATACGCAGTATTTT.

CDR3 in amino acids: CAWSGAWERRYGYTF. The CDR3 DNA sequence: TGTGCCTGGAGTGGAGCGTGGGAGCGGCGGTATGGCTACACCTTC. This chain uses TRBV30 with TRBJ1-2, with D uncertain. V was trimmed by 1 base and J by 5 bases, leaving 17 bases between them. The CDR3 is made up of 15 amino acids. Looked up from germline, CDR1 is GTSNPN and CDR2 is SVGIG (reference sequence).

V is TRBV30 and J is TRBJ2-7, with D tentatively TRBD2 (5 bases). The CDR3 length is 14 residues. Trimming cost V 3 bases and J 2 bases, with 14 bases left between them. Germline lookup yields CDR1 GTSNPN and CDR2 SVGIG (reference sequence). CDR3 loop: CAWRALAGTYEQYF. CDR3 bases: TGTGCCTGGAGGGCCCTAGCAGGAACCTACGAGCAGTACTTC.

The V gene is TRBV29-1, the J gene TRBJ2-3; 7 bases are shared with TRBD2. Germline-derived CDR1 and CDR2 are SQVTM and ANQGSEA. V trimming: 5 bases; J trimming: 1 base; junction bases outside the gene matches: 3. This CDR3 has 13 amino acids. CDR3 in amino acids: CSVWTRGTDTQYF. In DNA, the CDR3 is TGCAGCGTTTGGACTAGAGGCACAGATACGCAGTATTTT.

The genes are TRBV7-2 and TRBJ2-7; D uncertain. The CDR3 spans 15 residues. V was cut by 5 bases and J by 1 base, with 15 bases left in between. In germline, CDR1 is SGHTA, CDR2 FQGNSA. The CDR3 sequence: CASSQPWGPSYEQYF. CDR3 coding DNA: TGTGCCAGCAGCCAGCCTTGGGGTCCTTCCTACGAGCAGTACTTC.

The chain links TRBV7-3 to TRBJ1-1; D may be TRBD1 (5 bases). The germline CDR1 and CDR2 sequences are SGHTA and FQGTGA. With 3 bases removed from V and 4 bases from J, the gap between germline ends came to 15 bases. The CDR3 is 15 amino acids. CDR3 nucleotide sequence: TGTGCCAGCAGCTTTAAGGGGACGGGCGGCACTGAAGCTTTCTTT. Its translation is CASSFKGTGGTEAFF.

This clone appeared many times. CDR3 DNA sequence: TGTGCCTGGAAACGTAGGGGGCCGGCTAACTATGGCTACACCTTC. Protein sequence: CAWKRRGPANYGYTF. The chain carries TRBV30 and TRBJ1-2; 7 bases line up with TRBD1. The V gene end was trimmed by 4 bases and the J gene end by 0 bases; junction bases not matched to a gene: 8. Germline assignment: CDR1 GTSNPN and CDR2 SVGIG (reference sequence). The CDR3 extends over 15 amino acids.

There are a few counts of this clone. The genes are TRBV7-3 and TRBJ2-7; D is undetermined. V was clipped by 2 bases and J by 2 bases, with 13 bases between them. Germline CDR1 is SGHTA and CDR2 is FQGTGA. The CDR3 has 15 amino acids. The CDR3, as DNA: TGTGCCAGCAGCTTAGGCGGTAGTAGCACCTACGAGCAGTACTTC. Translating gives CASSLGGSSTYEQYF.

The chain links TRBV9 to TRBJ2-3, with 8 bases matching TRBD1. V dropped 4 bases and J dropped 4; count of bases not matched to a gene: 8. Per germline, CDR1 SGDLS and CDR2 YYNGEE. The CDR3 is 15 residues long. CDR3 sequence reads: CASSKGQGWADTQYF. In DNA, the CDR3 is TGTGCCAGCAGCAAAGGACAGGGTTGGGCAGATACGCAGTATTTT.

The chain joins TRBV6-1 to TRBJ1-2; 7 nucleotides match TRBD1. The germline V gene has CDR1 MNHNS and CDR2 SASEGT. The CDR3 runs 14 residues. V lost 8 bases, J lost 1 base, and 7 bases stayed unmatched. The chain's CDR3 is CASVGGTDNYGYTF. In DNA, the CDR3 is TGTGCCAGCGTGGGAGGGACAGATAACTATGGCTACACCTTC.

The chain couples TRBV19 to TRBJ2-6; D remains ambiguous. Germline CDR1 and CDR2: LNHDA and SQIVND (reference sequence). Trimming pared 6 bases from V and 2 bases from J, leaving 14 bases between. The CDR3 contains 16 residues. The CDR3 sequence is CASSRSPNPGANVLTF. The CDR3, as DNA: TGTGCCAGTAGCCGTTCCCCGAATCCTGGGGCCAACGTCCTGACTTTC. The full variable domain, completed using reference TRBV19 and TRBJ2-6, is DGGITQSPKYLFRKEGQNVTLSCEQNLNHDAMYWYRQDPGQGLRLIYYSQIVNDFQKGDIAEGYSVSREKKESFPLTVTSAQKNPTAFYLCASSRSPNPGANVLTFGAGSRLTVL.

The count of this clone is one. This chain uses TRBV25-1 with TRBJ2-1; D might be TRBD1 (6 bases). Germline V gene sequence: CDR1 MGHDK, CDR2 SYGVNS. The CDR3 loop spans 15 amino acids. Trimming pared 3 bases from V and 7 bases from J, leaving 16 bases between. CDR3 in DNA: TGTGCCAGCAGTGATGGACAGTCAAGGCGGAATGAGCAGTTCTTC. Translation gives CASSDGQSRRNEQFF.